The clone carrying this TCR beta chain has just one count. Participants were placed into cohorts based on the clinical history they reported. All recovered Cohort 3 donors got two negative PCRs, got clearance, or saw symptom resolution. These data belong to a study of blood T cell repertoires in COVID-19. Turning to the study itself: T cells, B-cell-depleted T cells, or PBMCs supplied cDNA or gDNA.

Germline V CDR1 and CDR2: SGDLS, YYNGEE. The CDR3 spans 13 residues. V gave up 3 bases and J gave up 7 bases, with 11 bases separating them. In the original analysis: Amplification from reference gene primers served as the basis for estimated nucleated cell counts. Only in-frame clones appear in the TCRdb table, and some are missing; sequencing was by immunoSEQ multiplex PCR. D and trimming were read from the DNA, whereas the V and J calls and clone size are those reported in that table. The sample holds about 330,000 clones, roughly 86% seen once. This chain uses TRBV9 with TRBJ2-1; possible D gene TRBD1, 6 bases. Specimen: PBMCs or T cells enriched from blood (not recorded which). This clonotype was obtained from a woman aged 25 to 45 who had recovered from COVID-19. For the CDR3, the DNA is TGTGCCAGCAGCGGTCCTCAGGGGAATGAGCAGTTCTTC. Translation gives CASSGPQGNEQFF.